This T cell receptor beta chain was profiled in a study of shared clonotypes between healthy human individuals. Whole-study context: Per-donor plates numbered three CD4 naive, three CD4 memory, two CD8 naive and one CD8 memory. General study points: The naive CD4 repertoires of a handful of donors were compared, and around 4.9% of clonotypes were shared. It was the non-shared clonotypes that had lower generation probabilities than clonotypes shared by all four donors.

CDR3 length: 16 residues. From germline, CDR1 is MNHEY and CDR2 SMNVEV (reference sequence). The ends lost 0 bases at V and 2 bases at J; junction bases unmatched: 2. Sequenced by immunoSEQ multiplex PCR; TCRdb stores in-frame clones only, minus some. The data contain about 590,000 clones, around 95% of them singletons. Terminally differentiated effector memory CD45RA+ cells were left out of the naive CD8 fraction, which was CD45RO-negative and positively selected for CCR7. The donors, healthy adults who were HIV-negative, had experienced no recent acute infections or vaccinations. About this clone itself: Its specificity is not known.

The chain is built from TRBV27 and TRBJ2-7, with TRBD2 matching over 12 bases. Source material: naive CD8+ T cells sorted from blood. This sequence was found in a woman aged 30 to 39 in good health. As DNA, the CDR3 is TGTGCCAGCAGTTTATCGTGGACTAGCGGGGCCTACGAGCAGTACTTC. This codes for CASSLSWTSGAYEQYF.